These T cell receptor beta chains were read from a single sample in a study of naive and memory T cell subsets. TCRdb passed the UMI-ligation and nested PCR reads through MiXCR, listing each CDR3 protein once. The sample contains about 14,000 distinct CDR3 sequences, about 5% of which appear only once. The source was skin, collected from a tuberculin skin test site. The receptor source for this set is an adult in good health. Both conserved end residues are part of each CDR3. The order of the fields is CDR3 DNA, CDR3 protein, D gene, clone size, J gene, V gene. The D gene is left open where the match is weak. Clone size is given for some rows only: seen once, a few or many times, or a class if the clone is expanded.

CDR3nt: TGCGCCAGCAGCCCGGACGGACAGTTCAATCAGCCCCAGCATTTT; CDR3aa: CASSPDGQFNQPQHF; d_gene: -; abundance: many; j_gene: TRBJ1-5; v_gene: TRBV5-1
CDR3nt: TGTGCCAGCAGAAAGACAGGGAACACCGGGGAGCTGTTTTTT; CDR3aa: CASRKTGNTGELFF; d_gene: -; abundance: medium-sized; j_gene: TRBJ2-2; v_gene: TRBV6-2/TRBV6-3
CDR3nt: TGTGCCAGCAGTTTAGCCAAGTTCTCTGGGGCCAACGTCCTGACTTTC; CDR3aa: CASSLAKFSGANVLTF; d_gene: -; abundance: medium-sized; j_gene: TRBJ2-6; v_gene: TRBV12-3/TRBV12-4
CDR3nt: TGCAGTGCTAGAATTGTGGGCAGAAGCTCCTACGAGCAGTACTTC; CDR3aa: CSARIVGRSSYEQYF; d_gene: -; abundance: many; j_gene: TRBJ2-7; v_gene: TRBV20-1
CDR3nt: TGTGCCAGCAGCCTAGCCAGGCAAGAGACCCAGTACTTC; CDR3aa: CASSLARQETQYF; d_gene: -; abundance: medium-sized; j_gene: TRBJ2-5; v_gene: TRBV4-2
CDR3nt: TGTGCCAGCAGTGCCCGCACTGGTCGAGGGGATACGCAGTATTTT; CDR3aa: CASSARTGRGDTQYF; d_gene: -; abundance: many; j_gene: TRBJ2-3; v_gene: TRBV12-3/TRBV12-4
CDR3nt: TGTGCCAGCAGCTTAGCGCAGGCCCTATCCTACAATGAGCAGTTCTTC; CDR3aa: CASSLAQALSYNEQFF; d_gene: -; abundance: medium-sized; j_gene: TRBJ2-1; v_gene: TRBV7-2
CDR3nt: TGTGCCAGCAGCCAAAGGGACTCGTGGAGCTCCTACAATGAGCAGTTCTTC; CDR3aa: CASSQRDSWSSYNEQFF; d_gene: -; abundance: medium-sized; j_gene: TRBJ2-1; v_gene: TRBV3-1
CDR3nt: TGCAGTGCACCGCCAGGGAACACTGAAGCTTTCTTT; CDR3aa: CSAPPGNTEAFF; d_gene: -; abundance: few; j_gene: TRBJ1-1; v_gene: TRBV20-1
CDR3nt: TGTGCCAGCAGCCAAAACCGGGGCCCGAATGAAAAACTGTTTTTT; CDR3aa: CASSQNRGPNEKLFF; d_gene: -; abundance: many; j_gene: TRBJ1-4; v_gene: TRBV3-1
CDR3nt: TGTGCCAGTAGTATAAATATCCGGGACGGATACTACACCTTC; CDR3aa: CASSINIRDGYYTF; d_gene: -; abundance: -; j_gene: TRBJ1-2; v_gene: TRBV19
CDR3nt: TGTGCCATCAGTGACCGGGCCGGACGCCCTGAGACCCAGTACTTC; CDR3aa: CAISDRAGRPETQYF; d_gene: -; abundance: medium-sized; j_gene: TRBJ2-5; v_gene: TRBV10-3
CDR3nt: TGCGCCAGCAGTCCGACCCTTGCTGGGGCCAACGTCCTGACTTTC; CDR3aa: CASSPTLAGANVLTF; d_gene: -; abundance: many; j_gene: TRBJ2-6; v_gene: TRBV5-1
CDR3nt: TGTGCCACCAGTGATTCTTCCGCAGGGGTCTCCTACAATGAGCAGTTCTTC; CDR3aa: CATSDSSAGVSYNEQFF; d_gene: -; abundance: few; j_gene: TRBJ2-1; v_gene: TRBV24-1
CDR3nt: TGTGCCAGCAGCTTGGCCGGCACTCTCTCCGATGAGCAGTTCTTC; CDR3aa: CASSLAGTLSDEQFF; d_gene: -; abundance: -; j_gene: TRBJ2-1; v_gene: TRBV5-4
CDR3nt: TGCAGCGTAAAAAAGGACAGCGTCTATGGCTACACCTTC; CDR3aa: CSVKKDSVYGYTF; d_gene: -; abundance: many; j_gene: TRBJ1-2; v_gene: TRBV29-1
CDR3nt: TGTGCCAGCAGTACCCATGGACAGGGTCCCTCACCCCTCCACTTT; CDR3aa: CASSTHGQGPSPLHF; d_gene: TRBD1; abundance: many; j_gene: TRBJ1-6; v_gene: TRBV6-2/TRBV6-3
CDR3nt: TGTGCCAGCAGCTTTGGACAGGGGAACATTCAGTACTTC; CDR3aa: CASSFGQGNIQYF; d_gene: TRBD1; abundance: many; j_gene: TRBJ2-4; v_gene: TRBV7-3
CDR3nt: TGTGCCAGCAGTGAACAGGGGGCTGATACCGGGGAGCTGTTTTTT; CDR3aa: CASSEQGADTGELFF; d_gene: TRBD1; abundance: many; j_gene: TRBJ2-2; v_gene: TRBV6-4
CDR3nt: TGTGCCAGCAGCCCCGGGACAGGCCCTTACGAGCAGTACTTC; CDR3aa: CASSPGTGPYEQYF; d_gene: TRBD1; abundance: many; j_gene: TRBJ2-7; v_gene: TRBV6-5
CDR3nt: TGTGCCAGCTCCAGAGCCGGGGCAGGGCGTCAAGAGACCCAGTACTTC; CDR3aa: CASSRAGAGRQETQYF; d_gene: -; abundance: medium-sized; j_gene: TRBJ2-5; v_gene: TRBV2
CDR3nt: TGTGCCAGCAAACAGATCTACGAGCAGTACTTC; CDR3aa: CASKQIYEQYF; d_gene: -; abundance: medium-sized; j_gene: TRBJ2-7; v_gene: TRBV6-5
CDR3nt: TGTGCCAGCAGCCAAGGGGTTCTCCCGGCGGAGACCCAGTACTTC; CDR3aa: CASSQGVLPAETQYF; d_gene: -; abundance: few; j_gene: TRBJ2-5; v_gene: TRBV14
CDR3nt: TGTGCCAGCAGCCAAGAAAAGGGGCGCGGCTATGGCTACACCTTC; CDR3aa: CASSQEKGRGYGYTF; d_gene: -; abundance: many; j_gene: TRBJ1-2; v_gene: TRBV3-1
CDR3nt: TGTGCCAGCAGCCAGAGGCAGAAGCGGGGGTACACAGATACGCAGTATTTT; CDR3aa: CASSQRQKRGYTDTQYF; d_gene: TRBD2; abundance: medium-sized; j_gene: TRBJ2-3; v_gene: TRBV7-2
CDR3nt: TGCAGTGCTAGTTCACGGGGCTGGGACACTGAAGCTTTCTTT; CDR3aa: CSASSRGWDTEAFF; d_gene: -; abundance: medium-sized; j_gene: TRBJ1-1; v_gene: TRBV20-1
CDR3nt: TGTGCCAGCAGCTTGAACAGGGCGGCCGGGGAGCTGTTTTTT; CDR3aa: CASSLNRAAGELFF; d_gene: -; abundance: -; j_gene: TRBJ2-2; v_gene: TRBV7-3
CDR3nt: TGTGCCAGCAGCTTTAAGATGAGGCCCGGGGAGCTGTTTTTT; CDR3aa: CASSFKMRPGELFF; d_gene: -; abundance: many; j_gene: TRBJ2-2; v_gene: TRBV7-2
CDR3nt: TGTGCCAGCAGCTTAGACAGGACCTACAATGAGCAGTTCTTC; CDR3aa: CASSLDRTYNEQFF; d_gene: -; abundance: many; j_gene: TRBJ2-1; v_gene: TRBV7-3
CDR3nt: TGTGCCAGCAGCGCGGGACAGAAAAATTCACCCCTCCACTTT; CDR3aa: CASSAGQKNSPLHF; d_gene: TRBD1; abundance: -; j_gene: TRBJ1-6; v_gene: TRBV28
CDR3nt: TGTGCCAGCAGCGTAGACGGGGGACGGGGAGAGACCCAGTACTTC; CDR3aa: CASSVDGGRGETQYF; d_gene: -; abundance: many; j_gene: TRBJ2-5; v_gene: TRBV9
CDR3nt: TGCGCCAGCAGCTTTCGTGGTTGGGCAGATACGCAGTATTTT; CDR3aa: CASSFRGWADTQYF; d_gene: -; abundance: many; j_gene: TRBJ2-3; v_gene: TRBV5-1
CDR3nt: TGTGCCAGCAGCTTAGGTTGGGGAAACATTCAGTACTTC; CDR3aa: CASSLGWGNIQYF; d_gene: -; abundance: many; j_gene: TRBJ2-4; v_gene: TRBV7-2
CDR3nt: TGCGCCAGCAGCCCCGGGACAGAAGGCTATGGCTACACCTTC; CDR3aa: CASSPGTEGYGYTF; d_gene: TRBD1; abundance: many; j_gene: TRBJ1-2; v_gene: TRBV5-1
CDR3nt: TGTGCCAGCAGCAACGGACAGGGCGCACCAGATACGCAGTATTTT; CDR3aa: CASSNGQGAPDTQYF; d_gene: -; abundance: many; j_gene: TRBJ2-3; v_gene: TRBV21-1
CDR3nt: TGCGCCAGCAGCCAAGAATCCACGAACACTGAAGCTTTCTTT; CDR3aa: CASSQESTNTEAFF; d_gene: -; abundance: many; j_gene: TRBJ1-1; v_gene: TRBV4-3
CDR3nt: TGCGCCAGCAGCTTCGATAGGGGGCTGCAGTACTTC; CDR3aa: CASSFDRGLQYF; d_gene: TRBD1; abundance: many; j_gene: TRBJ2-7; v_gene: TRBV5-1
CDR3nt: TGTGCCAGCAGCCAAGATATACGTGGCGGGGGGGCTATAGAGACCCAGTACTTC; CDR3aa: CASSQDIRGGGAIETQYF; d_gene: TRBD2; abundance: many; j_gene: TRBJ2-5; v_gene: TRBV4-2
CDR3nt: TGTGCCAGCACGCGAAGGGACAGGGGCGGCCACGAGCAGTACTTC; CDR3aa: CASTRRDRGGHEQYF; d_gene: TRBD1; abundance: few; j_gene: TRBJ2-7; v_gene: TRBV28
CDR3nt: TGTGCCAGCAGCTTAGGGTCGGACTCCGGCAGGGTCTTC; CDR3aa: CASSLGSDSGRVF; d_gene: -; abundance: many; j_gene: TRBJ2-1; v_gene: TRBV7-8